Below, one TCR beta chain is given with its context. Its specificity is not known. This sample is drawn from a study of OX40 agonist ivuxolimab in advanced cancers. Study summary: Hepatocellular carcinoma, melanoma, renal cell or head and neck cancer occurred in dose-escalation patients. General study results and limits: Those patients achieving a partial response at 0.1-3.0 mg/kg showed among the lowest clonal expansion.

Data came from immunoSEQ multiplex PCR; TCRdb stores just in-frame clones and leaves some out. The sample consists of 45,000 to 60,000 clones, about 90% of them appearing once. The TCR originated in an adult with an advanced solid tumor such as melanoma, head and neck, liver or kidney cancer. The sample was CD4+ or CD8+ T cells sorted from blood, taken in a trial of the OX40 agonist ivuxolimab.

CDR3 in amino acids: CASSIRDRGSYEQYF. The CDR3 DNA reads as TGTGCCAGCAGTATCCGGGACAGGGGCTCCTACGAGCAGTACTTC. The chain employs TRBV27 and TRBJ2-7, with 10 bases aligning to TRBD1. Germline values: CDR1 MNHEY, CDR2 SMNVEV (reference sequence). The V segment lost 5 bases and the J segment 0 bases; nucleotides outside the gene matches: 4. The CDR3 runs 15 residues.